This is a list of T cell receptor beta chains from one sample in a study of a mutant IDH1 vaccine in newly diagnosed glioma. The table came from immunoSEQ multiplex PCR; TCRdb's copy has only in-frame clones and leaves some out. This table has approximately 82,000 clones, around 85% appearing once. Antigens of these TCRs are unknown. Material: PBMCs, obtained from a glioma patient whose treatment included an IDH1 peptide vaccine. These receptors came from a woman aged 45-65 years with glioma. The CDR3 runs from the conserved cysteine through the conserved F or W. A D gene is named only where the DNA matches it firmly. Clone sizes are given selectively: once, few, many, or a class where the clone is expanded.

D	J	V	size	DNA	CDR3
.	TRBJ2-3	TRBV9	.	TGTGCCAGCAGCGTAGAAGCACGGAACACAGATACGCAGTATTTT	CASSVEARNTDTQYF
TRBD1	TRBJ1-2	TRBV7-9	.	TGTGCCAGCAGCTTAGGGACAGGGGGCAATGGCTACACCTTC	CASSLGTGGNGYTF
.	TRBJ1-2	TRBV28	.	TGTGCCAGCAGTTTAAGTACGAGGTCGAGTGGCTACACCTTC	CASSLSTRSSGYTF
TRBD1	TRBJ2-7	TRBV5-1	.	TGCGCCAGCAGCTTAGGACTGGACAGGCTCTACGAGCAGTACTTC	CASSLGLDRLYEQYF
.	TRBJ2-5	TRBV7-2	.	TGTGCCAGCAGTTATGGCGAGTGGGAGCAGTACTTC	CASSYGEWEQYF
.	TRBJ2-2	TRBV5-6	.	TGTGCCAGCAGCTTGAACACCGGGGAGCTGTTTTTT	CASSLNTGELFF
.	TRBJ1-5	TRBV19	few	TGTGCCAGTAGTATGCGTTGGGGTTCCTCCGGCAATCAGCCCCAGCATTTT	CASSMRWGSSGNQPQHF
.	TRBJ2-7	TRBV6-6	.	TGTGCCAGCAGCCCCAGGGGGGACTACGAGCAGTACTTC	CASSPRGDYEQYF
TRBD1	TRBJ2-7	TRBV19	.	TGTGCCAGTAGTAGCCCCGGACAGGGTCGACACGAGCAGTACTTC	CASSSPGQGRHEQYF
TRBD1	TRBJ1-5	TRBV28	.	TGTGCCAGCAGTCTCGGGACAGGGGCCCTTGCCAATCAGCCCCAGCATTTT	CASSLGTGALANQPQHF
.	TRBJ1-1	TRBV6-1	.	TGTGCCAGCAGGCGGGGACTCCTGGGAACTGAAGCTTTCTTT	CASRRGLLGTEAFF
.	TRBJ1-1	TRBV18	.	TGTGCCAGCTCACCCCGGATTGGGGGGGAAGCTTTCTTT	CASSPRIGGEAFF
.	TRBJ2-3	TRBV10-1	.	TGCGCCAGCGGCGACGGGGCCGGCACAGATACGCAGTATTTT	CASGDGAGTDTQYF
.	TRBJ2-7	TRBV7-2	.	TGTGCCAGCAGCTTAGCTCAGGGGAACTACGAGCAGTACTTC	CASSLAQGNYEQYF
.	TRBJ1-1	TRBV5-1	.	TGCGCCAGCAGCTTGAGGGCAGGGGAGGGCACTGAAGCTTTCTTT	CASSLRAGEGTEAFF